A selection of T cell receptor beta chains follows, all from one sample in a study of blood T cell repertoires in COVID-19. Method: immunoSEQ multiplex PCR; TCRdb's copy keeps in-frame clones and lacks some. The profile shows 200,000 to 300,000 clones, 82% of them singletons. The sequenced sample consisted of peripheral blood. The origin of the receptors is a woman aged 55-69 years with active or convalescent COVID-19. The CDR3 runs from the conserved cysteine through the conserved F or W.

V	CDR3
TRBV30	CAWTLNSPLHF
TRBV5-6	CASSLGPGEKLFF
TRBV7-2	CASSSGDYGNTIYF
TRBV6-4	CASSPTSGGVNTQYF
TRBV7-3	CASSSSGVRDTQYF
TRBV3-1/TRBV3-2	CASSQDSGQGADEQFF
TRBV7-9	CASSRGTSDEKLFF
TRBV28	CASSFEATGLSTNGYTF
TRBV6-6	CASSYSSGTYEQYF
TRBV2	CASSDQSSGNYEQYF
TRBV29-1	CSVERGFAYNEQFF
TRBV11-2	CASSPGHRGRNQPQHF
TRBV5-1	CASSLLVGGHSQYF
TRBV23-1	CASSQVSDRGGSNEQYF
TRBV2	CASSGTGVFGYTF
TRBV5-1	CASSPGLLTYNEQFF
TRBV11-3	CASSSRTGLDGYTF
TRBV20-1	CSAAGQFGYTF
TRBV30	CAWSGKGTVNTEAFF
TRBV18	CASSPSSATGNTIYF
TRBV3-1/TRBV3-2	CASSRRQGARNSPLHF
TRBV7-8	CASSLERLAQETQYF
TRBV16	CASSHELVSGGELFF
TRBV6-6	CASSTDRGGGAFF
TRBV7-2	CASSSRGRAGVYGYTF
TRBV7-9	CASSLAVGGETQYF
TRBV6-2/TRBV6-3	CASSLSDRAGQPQHF
TRBV2	CASEGGARQETQYF
TRBV10-1	CASSDRDRSYEQYF
TRBV7-9	CASSAGLAASTDTQYF
TRBV7-5	CARSLEEGAFF
TRBV18	CASSPREGVGYGYTF
TRBV7-2	CASSRRTSGRTSTDTQYF
TRBV29-1	CSVEGPGGSEAFF
TRBV5-6	CASSFWSQPQHF
TRBV6-5	CATDSRDKGDQPQHF
TRBV6-1	CASSDPDRAYGGYTF
TRBV9	CASSVGEELDLHF
TRBV10-3	CAISASGGPVMAYTF
TRBV6-6	CASSEVAAYTF
TRBV6-6	CASRSTLRGGYNEQFF
TRBV9	CASTPHRDYSGANVLTF
TRBV2	CASSDGLAQETQYF
TRBV28	CASSLAGQVTYEQYF
TRBV21-1	CASSKASGLTYEQYF
TRBV6-2/TRBV6-3	CASSWTSGPTGELFF
TRBV27	CASFGGMNTEAFF
TRBV5-1	CASSLAGTGNNEQYF
TRBV5-1	CASSLVRGTEGYTF
TRBV5-1	CASSPPTRDTQYF
TRBV7-3	CASSPAQGVAGFTTDTQYF
TRBV4-1	CASSHKTSKLFF